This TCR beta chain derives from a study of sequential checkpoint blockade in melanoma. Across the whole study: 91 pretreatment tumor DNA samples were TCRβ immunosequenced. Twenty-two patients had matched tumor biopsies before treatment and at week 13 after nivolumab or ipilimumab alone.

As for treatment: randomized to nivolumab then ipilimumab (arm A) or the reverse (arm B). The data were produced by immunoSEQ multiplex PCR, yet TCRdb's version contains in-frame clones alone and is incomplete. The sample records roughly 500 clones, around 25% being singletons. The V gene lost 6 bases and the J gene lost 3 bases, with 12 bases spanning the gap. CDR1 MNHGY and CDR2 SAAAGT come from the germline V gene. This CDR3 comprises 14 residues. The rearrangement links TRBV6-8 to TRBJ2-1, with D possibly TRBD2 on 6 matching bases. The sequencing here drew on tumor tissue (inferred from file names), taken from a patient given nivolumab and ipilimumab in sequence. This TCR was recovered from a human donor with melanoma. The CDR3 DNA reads TGTGCCAGCAGCCTAGCGAGCGACTACAATGAGCAGTTCTTC. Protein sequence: CASSLASDYNEQFF.